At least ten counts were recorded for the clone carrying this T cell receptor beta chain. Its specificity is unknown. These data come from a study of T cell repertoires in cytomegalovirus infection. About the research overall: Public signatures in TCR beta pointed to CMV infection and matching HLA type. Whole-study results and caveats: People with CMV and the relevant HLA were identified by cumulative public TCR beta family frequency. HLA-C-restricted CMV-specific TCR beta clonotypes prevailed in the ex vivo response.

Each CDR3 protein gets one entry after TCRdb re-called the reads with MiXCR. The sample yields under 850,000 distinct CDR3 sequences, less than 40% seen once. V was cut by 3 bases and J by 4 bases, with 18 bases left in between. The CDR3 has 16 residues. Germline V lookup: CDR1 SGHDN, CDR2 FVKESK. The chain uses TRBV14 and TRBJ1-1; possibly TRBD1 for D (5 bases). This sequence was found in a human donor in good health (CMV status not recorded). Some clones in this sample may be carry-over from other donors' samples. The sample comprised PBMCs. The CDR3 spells CASSQDDSEEGTEAFF. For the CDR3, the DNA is TGTGCCAGCAGCCAGGATGACAGCGAGGAGGGCACTGAAGCTTTCTTT.